A single T cell receptor (beta chain) is shown here with its context. Its antigen remains unidentified. From germline, CDR1 is SGHRS and CDR2 YFSETQ. This CDR3 region has 15 residues. With 0 bases removed from V and 0 bases from J, the gap between germline ends came to 10 bases. Previously described methods and listed TCR primers were used for bulk TCR libraries. From the PCR reads, TCRdb called clonotypes with MiXCR, one entry per CDR3 protein. The sample shows about 98,000 distinct CDR3 sequences, around 30% of them seen only once. This record belongs to a study of molecular identifiers for immune sequencing clone quantification. Study information: Naive CD8 RNA (around 20,000 or 100,000 cells) was divided into five aliquots, with four sequenced.

Naive CD8 T cell sorting was performed on the CD8+CD4-CCR7+CD45RA+ phenotype. Study-wide results and caveats: Among effectors, clones above 20 RNA copies held over 97% of molecules; among naive cells, under 1%.

The TCR originated in a human donor in good health. Some libraries in this study had Jurkat cell RNA spiked in. The specimen sequenced was naive CD8+ T cells from blood, with Jurkat cell RNA spiked in. Subset given: FACS-sorted CD8+CD4-CCR7+CD45RA+ naive T cells. This chain joins TRBV5-1 and TRBJ2-7, with a tentative D call TRBD2 (6 bases). CDR3: CASSLVGGPSYEQYF. The CDR3 DNA reads TGCGCCAGCAGCTTGGTCGGGGGACCCTCCTACGAGCAGTACTTC.